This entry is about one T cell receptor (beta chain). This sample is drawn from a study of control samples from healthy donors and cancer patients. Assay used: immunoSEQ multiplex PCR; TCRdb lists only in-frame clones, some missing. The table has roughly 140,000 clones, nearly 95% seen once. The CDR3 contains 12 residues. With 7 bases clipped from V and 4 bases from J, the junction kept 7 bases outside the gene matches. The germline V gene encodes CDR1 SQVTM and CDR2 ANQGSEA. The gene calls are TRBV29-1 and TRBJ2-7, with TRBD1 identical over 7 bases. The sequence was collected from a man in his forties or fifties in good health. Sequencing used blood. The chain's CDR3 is CSARGQSYEQYF. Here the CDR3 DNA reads TGCAGCGCCCGGGGACAGTCATACGAGCAGTACTTC.